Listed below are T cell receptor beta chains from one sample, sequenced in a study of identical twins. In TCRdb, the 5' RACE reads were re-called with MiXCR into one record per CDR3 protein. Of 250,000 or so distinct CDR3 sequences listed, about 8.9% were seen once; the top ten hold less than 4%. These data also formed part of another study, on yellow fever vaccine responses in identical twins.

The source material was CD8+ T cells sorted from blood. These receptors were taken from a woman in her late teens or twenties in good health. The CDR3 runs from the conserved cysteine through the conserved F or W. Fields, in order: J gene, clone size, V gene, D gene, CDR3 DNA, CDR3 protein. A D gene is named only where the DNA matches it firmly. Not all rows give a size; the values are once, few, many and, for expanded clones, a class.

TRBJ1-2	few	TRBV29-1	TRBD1	TGCAGCGTGGCCGGACAGGGGGAATATGGCTACACCTTC	CSVAGQGEYGYTF
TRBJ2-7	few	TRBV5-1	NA	TGCGCCAGCGCCCCGAGAGCGACGGCCTCCTACGAGCAGTACTTC	CASAPRATASYEQYF
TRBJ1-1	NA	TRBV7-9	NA	TGTGCCAGCAGCCCCGAGAGACTCAACACTGAAGCTTTCTTT	CASSPERLNTEAFF
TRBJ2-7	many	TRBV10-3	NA	TGTGCCATCAGTGACTTCGGGCACGAGCAGTACTTC	CAISDFGHEQYF
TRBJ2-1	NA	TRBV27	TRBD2	TGTGCCAGCTATGCCGTTAGCGGGGGATACAATGAGCAGTTCTTC	CASYAVSGGYNEQFF
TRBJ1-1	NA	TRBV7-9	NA	TGTGCCAGCAGCTTAGACTCCGTGGCGGGTGAAGCTTTCTTT	CASSLDSVAGEAFF
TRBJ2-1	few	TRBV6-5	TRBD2	TGTGCCAGCAGTTGGGGGACTAGCGGCAATGAGCAGTTCTTC	CASSWGTSGNEQFF
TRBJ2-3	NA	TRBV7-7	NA	TGTGCTAGCAGCTTAGACCTCACTAGCACAGATACGCAGTATTTT	CASSLDLTSTDTQYF
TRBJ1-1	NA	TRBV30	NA	TGTGCCTGGAGGCTGGAGCGAGAAGCTTTCTTT	CAWRLEREAFF
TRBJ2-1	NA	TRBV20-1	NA	TGCAGTGCTAGACAAAACCTAGCGACCCCCGACAATGAGCAGTTCTTC	CSARQNLATPDNEQFF
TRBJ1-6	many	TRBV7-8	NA	TGTGCCAGCAGCTTCGGGACGACAAATAATTCACCCCTCCACTTT	CASSFGTTNNSPLHF
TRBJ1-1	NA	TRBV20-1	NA	TGCAGTGCTAGAGATCGGTCGAACACTGAAGCTTTCTTT	CSARDRSNTEAFF
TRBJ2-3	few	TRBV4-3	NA	TGCGCCAGCAGCCAAGGCTTTTCTAGCACAGATACGCAGTATTTT	CASSQGFSSTDTQYF
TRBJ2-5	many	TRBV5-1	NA	TGCGCCAGCAGCTTAGGGAATGGACAGTACCAAGAGACCCAGTACTTC	CASSLGNGQYQETQYF
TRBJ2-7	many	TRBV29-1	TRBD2	TGCAGCGTTGAGTTGTGGGAGGGAAGCTACGAGCAGTACTTC	CSVELWEGSYEQYF
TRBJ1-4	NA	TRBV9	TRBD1	TGTGCCAGCAGCGGACAGGGGAGTGAAAAACTGTTTTTT	CASSGQGSEKLFF
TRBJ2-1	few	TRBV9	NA	TGTGCCAGCAGCACCACCCATCTACCGGACTCATCAATCCCTGGTAATGAGCAGTTCTTC	CASSTTHLPDSSIPGNEQFF
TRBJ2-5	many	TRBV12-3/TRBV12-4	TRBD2	TGTGCCAGCAGTGTTACTAGCGGGGCCAAAGAGACCCAGTACTTC	CASSVTSGAKETQYF
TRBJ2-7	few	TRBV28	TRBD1	TGTGCCAGCAGTTTCGAGGCCGGGACAGTTGCCTACGAGCAGTACTTC	CASSFEAGTVAYEQYF
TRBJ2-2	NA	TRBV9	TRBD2	TGTGCCAGCAGCGGAGAGGGACTAGCGAGGACCGGGGAGCTGTTTTTT	CASSGEGLARTGELFF
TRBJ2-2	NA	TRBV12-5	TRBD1	TGTGCTAGTGGTTTCTATATTTTGGACAGGGGAGGGGGGGAGCTGTTTTTT	CASGFYILDRGGGELFF
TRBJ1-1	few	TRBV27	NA	TGTGCCAGCAGCCTTGCTAGAGAGGTAACTGAAGCTTTCTTT	CASSLAREVTEAFF
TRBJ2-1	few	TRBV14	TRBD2	TGTGCCAGCAGCCAAGAATGGCCCGCTAGCGGGAGCAATGAGCAGTTCTTC	CASSQEWPASGSNEQFF
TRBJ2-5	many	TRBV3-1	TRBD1	TGTGCCAGCAGCCACGATGGACAGGGGGCGTTGGAGACCCAGTACTTC	CASSHDGQGALETQYF
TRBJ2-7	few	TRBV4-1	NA	TGCGCCAGCAGCAACACCCAAACAGGGCCGGAAGACGAGCAGTACTTC	CASSNTQTGPEDEQYF
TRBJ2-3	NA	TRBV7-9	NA	TGTGCCAGCAGCTTAGTGCAGCGGGGCACAGATACGCAGTATTTT	CASSLVQRGTDTQYF
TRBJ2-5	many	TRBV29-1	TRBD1	TGCGTAATAGGGGGCTTCTACCAAGAGACCCAGTACTTC	CVIGGFYQETQYF